Below, 16 T cell receptor beta chains from the same sample are listed, as sequenced in a study of cytomegalovirus exposure and HLA in healthy donors. Primers included in the PCR were 60 Vbeta and 13 Jbeta primers. Produced via immunoSEQ multiplex PCR; TCRdb's table is partial and in-frame only. The sample has approximately 290,000 clones, about four fifths seen once. The sample comprised PBMCs. The receptors here all came from a girl under 10 years old in good health and CMV-seronegative.

As to this clone: The sample carries other DNA sequences with the same CDR3. J is TRBJ2-2 and V is TRBV5-1; 11 bases are a match to TRBD1. This CDR3 is built from 15 residues. With V trimmed by 7 bases and J by 4 bases, 6 bases remained unmatched. Germline values: CDR1 SGHRS, CDR2 YFSETQ. This chain's CDR3 is CASSPGTGGTGELFF. The CDR3 DNA sequence: TGCGCCAGCTCCCCTGGGACAGGGGGCACCGGGGAGCTGTTTTTT.

This sequence joins TRBV19 and TRBJ1-5; no firm D call. The V gene's germline CDR1 is LNHDA and CDR2 SQIVND (reference sequence). The CDR3 spans 14 residues. Trimming took 3 bases from V and 5 from J, leaving 11 bases between them. The CDR3 reads CASSIGSWDQPQHF. CDR3 nucleotide sequence: TGTGCCAGTAGTATTGGGAGTTGGGATCAGCCCCAGCATTTT.

This clone was found once. The CDR3 is CASSLGSRGEQFF. The CDR3 DNA follows: TGTGCCAGCAGCTTGGGCTCTAGGGGAGAGCAGTTCTTC. The V call is TRBV7-2, the J call TRBJ2-1; D possibly corresponds to TRBD1 (5 bases). The CDR3 length is 13 residues. The V and J ends lost 3 bases and 10 bases respectively, with 13 bases between them. Germline CDR1 is SGHTA and CDR2 is FQGNSA.

V usage is TRBV5-1 and J usage is TRBJ2-3; D possibly corresponds to TRBD2 (5 bases). Germline CDR1 is SGHRS and CDR2 is YFSETQ. The CDR3 has 14 amino acids. The germline V and J ends were trimmed by 2 bases and 0 bases, with 7 bases remaining between them. The CDR3 nucleotides are TGCGCCAGCAGCTTCGGGGAAAGCACAGATACGCAGTATTTT. It specifies CASSFGESTDTQYF.

V and J are TRBV19 and TRBJ2-5, with D possibly TRBD2 on 6 matching bases. Germline CDR1 and CDR2: LNHDA and SQIVND (reference sequence). Trimming pared 6 bases from V and 6 bases from J, leaving 8 bases between. This CDR3 is 11 amino acids long. CDR3 amino acids: CASSGSQTQYF. The DNA of the CDR3 is TGTGCCAGTAGCGGGAGTCAGACCCAGTACTTC. Variable domain in full (rest from reference TRBV19 and TRBJ2-5): DGGITQSPKYLFRKEGQNVTLSCEQNLNHDAMYWYRQDPGQGLRLIYYSQIVNDFQKGDIAEGYSVSREKKESFPLTVTSAQKNPTAFYLCASSGSQTQYFGPGTRLLVL.

This chain links TRBV7-9 with TRBJ1-2; 10 bases line up with TRBD1. V trimming: 4 bases; J trimming: 7 bases; junction bases outside the gene matches: 9. This CDR3 spans 15 amino acids. CDR1 is SEHNR, CDR2 FQNEAQ, per germline (reference sequence). The CDR3 sequence is CASSSIRRTGGGYTF. The DNA of the CDR3 is TGTGCCAGCAGCTCCATACGCCGGACAGGGGGTGGCTACACCTTC.

V is TRBV10-3 and J is TRBJ2-1; TRBD2 is a possible D gene (5 bases). Trimming shortened V by 7 bases and J by 8 bases, and 12 bases separated the two germline ends. CDR1 is ENHRY and CDR2 is SYGVKD in the germline V gene. This CDR3 has 12 residues. The CDR3 nucleotides read TGTGCCATCAAAGCTAGCTCCGATGAGCAGTTCTTC. Amino acids: CAIKASSDEQFF.

This clone appeared a single time. This sequence joins TRBV6-5 and TRBJ2-1; D uncertain. CDR3 length equals 14 residues. The ends were cut back, 2 bases at V and 2 bases at J, with 7 bases in the middle. Germline CDR1 MNHEY, CDR2 SVGAGI. The CDR3 bases are TGTGCCAGCAGTTACACTGGAGCCTACAATGAGCAGTTCTTC. Protein product: CASSYTGAYNEQFF.

V usage is TRBV5-1 and J usage is TRBJ1-2; D might be TRBD1 (6 bases). Germline CDR1 SGHRS, CDR2 YFSETQ. The CDR3 extends over 16 amino acids. The V end lost 4 bases, the J end lost 3 bases, and 19 bases lay between the germline ends. CDR3 DNA: TGCGCCAGCAGCCCACTTCGGGGGGCAGGAGACTATGGCTACACCTTC. Its translation: CASSPLRGAGDYGYTF.

This chain uses TRBV6-5 with TRBJ2-3, with 8 bases matching TRBD2. CDR1 MNHEY and CDR2 SVGAGI come from the germline V gene. V lost 11 bases and J lost 9; bases outside the gene matches: 10. CDR3 length: 12 residues. CDR3 sequence reads: CAADSGSLTQYF. Written as DNA, the CDR3 is TGTGCCGCCGACAGCGGGAGTCTAACGCAGTATTTT.

This clone has a single count. The chain has TRBV28 and TRBJ2-7; D might be TRBD1 (5 bases). Germline CDR1 MDHEN, CDR2 SYDVKM. The V end lost 4 bases, the J end lost 0 bases, and 16 bases lay between the germline ends. CDR3 length: 16 amino acids. CDR3: CASSSPTDSYSYEQYF. The DNA for the CDR3 is TGTGCCAGCAGTTCACCGACCGACAGCTACTCCTACGAGCAGTACTTC.

This clone was seen a handful of times. This rearrangement joins TRBV28 to TRBJ2-1; D is perhaps TRBD1 (5 bases). CDR1 and CDR2 from the germline V gene are MDHEN and SYDVKM. V gave up 6 bases and J gave up 8 bases, with 11 bases separating them. The CDR3 length is 12 residues. The CDR3 loop is CASRRQYHEQFF. The CDR3 region has the DNA TGTGCCAGCAGGCGACAGTACCATGAGCAGTTCTTC. Together with reference TRBV28 and TRBJ2-1, the CDR3 gives the full variable domain: DVKVTQSSRYLVKRTGEKVFLECVQDMDHENMFWYRQDPGLGLRLIYFSYDVKMKEKGDIPEGYSVSREKKERFSLILESASTNQTSMYLCASRRQYHEQFFGPGTRLTVL.

CDR3 DNA: TGTGCCATCAGAATCGGGACAGGGAAGGGGAACACTGAAGCTTTCTTT. It specifies CAIRIGTGKGNTEAFF. This chain uses TRBV10-3 with TRBJ1-1, with TRBD1 matching 9 bases. The CDR3 runs to 16 residues. The germline V gene encodes CDR1 ENHRY and CDR2 SYGVKD. With 6 bases clipped from V and 1 base from J, the junction kept 9 bases outside the gene matches.

This clone turned up a few times. The V gene is TRBV10-3, the J gene TRBJ2-3; 9 bases are a match to TRBD1. The CDR3 runs 14 residues. Per the germline V gene, CDR1 is ENHRY and CDR2 is SYGVKD. V lost 7 bases and J lost 6; bases outside the gene matches: 8. The DNA for the CDR3 is TGTGCCATCAAGAGTGACAGGGGGTTTGATACGCAGTATTTT. Protein sequence: CAIKSDRGFDTQYF.

The chain has TRBV18 and TRBJ1-2, with 11 bases matching TRBD1. CDR3 length equals 13 residues. Germline-derived CDR1 and CDR2 are KGHSH and LQKENI. V lost 11 bases to trimming and J lost 4 bases; unmatched junction nucleotides: 6. The CDR3 nucleotides read TGTGCCTGCGGGACAGGGGGTTTCTATGGCTACACCTTC. Amino acids: CACGTGGFYGYTF.

The chain combines TRBV21-1 with TRBJ2-7; TRBD2, the table's D call, lacks a check against the DNA. TRBV21-1 is tagged as a pseudogene. This CDR3 region has 16 residues. This CDR3 is CASSKTERESPLEQYF. The DNA of the CDR3 is TGTGCCAGCAGCAAAACAGAGCGGGAGTCTCCCCTCGAGCAGTACTTC.